These T cell receptor beta chains were read from a single sample in a study of human T cells and chemical hapten exposure. TCRdb analysed the reads with MiXCR anew, one entry per CDR3 protein. The sample shows about 120,000 distinct CDR3 sequences, about 7.7% of them seen only once. Material: whole blood. These receptors all come from a human donor in good health. Some clones in this sample may be carry-over from other donors' samples. Each CDR3 is given without its conserved first and last residue. D genes are given only for firm matches. Only part of the rows carry a size: once, few, many, or a class if the clone is expanded.

size: many; V: TRBV12-3/TRBV12-4; D: -; CDR3: ASSLSARNSPLH
size: -; V: TRBV30; D: -; CDR3: AWSVNSLNTGELF
size: -; V: TRBV14; D: -; CDR3: ASSQVRPGLLSTPGEETQY
size: many; V: TRBV7-9; D: -; CDR3: ASSWRQKTPNTEAF
size: many; V: TRBV7-2; D: -; CDR3: ASSFTANTEAF
size: few; V: TRBV7-2; D: TRBD1; CDR3: ASSLGGGAAETQY
size: many; V: TRBV7-2; D: TRBD1; CDR3: ASSQGVPDYEQY
size: many; V: TRBV5-6; D: -; CDR3: ASIGPGAGETQY
size: -; V: TRBV20-1; D: TRBD2; CDR3: SAFLAGSLF
size: many; V: TRBV7-2; D: -; CDR3: ASSRAADTQY
size: -; V: TRBV5-1; D: -; CDR3: ASSLEASGELF
size: few; V: TRBV27; D: -; CDR3: ASSLWAGEGNEQF
size: many; V: TRBV29-1; D: TRBD2; CDR3: SVTGTSSTGELF